Below are 2 T cell receptor beta chains sequenced from a single sample in a study of blood T cell repertoires in COVID-19. Assay: immunoSEQ multiplex PCR; the TCRdb copy retains only in-frame clones and omits some. This sample has about 180,000 clones; about 89% occur once, and the top ten carry under 2%. Specimen: peripheral blood. The receptors were gathered from a young man who had recovered from COVID-19.

The rearrangement uses TRBV9 and TRBJ1-1; D unclear. V gave up 4 bases and J gave up 1 base, with 5 bases separating them. Germline-derived CDR1 and CDR2 are SGDLS and YYNGEE. The CDR3 runs to 12 residues. The CDR3 loop reads CASSPQNTEAFF. Here the CDR3 DNA reads TGTGCCAGCAGCCCCCAGAACACTGAAGCTTTCTTT.

CDR3 nucleotides: TGTGCCAGCAGCCAGCGGGAATACAATGAGCAGTTCTTC. It specifies CASSQREYNEQFF. The chain combines TRBV3-1 (or the pseudogene TRBV3-2) with TRBJ2-1, with D perhaps matching TRBD2 (6 bases). The V gene lost 3 bases and the J gene lost 4 bases, with 7 bases spanning the gap. The length of the CDR3 is 13 residues. Germline V lookup: CDR1 LGHDT, CDR2 YNNKEL (reference sequence).